The rows below give T cell receptor beta chains drawn from one sample of a study of Graves' ophthalmopathy and Graves' hyperthyroidism. TCRdb passed the multiplex PCR reads through MiXCR, listing each CDR3 protein once. The sample shows 57,000 or so distinct CDR3 sequences, more than 40% of them seen only once. Sequenced: peripheral blood. The receptors were gathered from an adult woman with Graves' ophthalmopathy. CDR3s include the opening cysteine and the closing phenylalanine or tryptophan. A D gene is named only where the DNA matches it firmly. Rows may omit the clone size; those that give it use once, few, many or a size class.

size	J	D	V	CDR3	DNA
many	TRBJ2-5	TRBD1	TRBV4-1	CASSLDRGETQYF	TGCGCCAGCAGCCTCGACAGGGGCGAGACCCAGTACTTC
-	TRBJ1-6	-	TRBV30	CAWGGHANSPLHF	TGTGCCTGGGGGGGACATGCTAATTCACCCCTCCACTTT
many	TRBJ2-7	TRBD1	TRBV16	CASSQSGQGEYEQYF	TGTGCCAGCAGCCAATCTGGGCAGGGGGAGTACGAGCAGTACTTC
-	TRBJ1-2	TRBD1	TRBV20-1	CSARGQGAGGYTF	TGCAGTGCTAGAGGACAGGGGGCGGGGGGCTACACCTTC
many	TRBJ2-2	-	TRBV6-2/TRBV6-3	CASSYLSAFNTGELFF	TGTGCCAGCAGTTACTTGTCAGCCTTCAACACCGGGGAGCTGTTTTTT
-	TRBJ2-1	-	TRBV7-9	CASSLGMRGYEQFF	TGTGCCAGCAGCTTAGGAATGCGGGGTTATGAGCAGTTCTTC
many	TRBJ2-7	-	TRBV5-5	CASSFALEQYF	TGTGCCAGCAGCTTCGCCCTCGAGCAGTACTTC
-	TRBJ1-4	-	TRBV12-3/TRBV12-4	CASSSEFGNEKLFF	TGTGCCAGCAGCTCGGAGTTTGGTAATGAAAAACTGTTTTTT
few	TRBJ2-5	-	TRBV10-1	CASSQGHLKGETQYF	TGCGCCAGCAGTCAGGGACACCTGAAAGGGGAGACCCAGTACTTC
-	TRBJ2-7	TRBD1	TRBV6-2/TRBV6-3	CASSYGIRDRGPDRYEQYF	TGTGCCAGCAGTTACGGTATTCGGGACAGGGGACCCGACCGGTACGAGCAGTACTTC
-	TRBJ2-3	-	TRBV10-3	CANSGGTCTDTQYF	TGTGCCAACAGTGGTGGGACTTGCACAGATACGCAGTATTTT
-	TRBJ2-5	-	TRBV11-2	CASSLVGLHGETQYF	TGTGCCAGCAGCTTAGTGGGACTCCATGGAGAGACCCAGTACTTC
-	TRBJ1-2	-	TRBV7-8	CASGLGHLDYGYTF	TGTGCCAGCGGCCTGGGACACCTTGACTATGGCTACACCTTC
-	TRBJ2-1	-	TRBV5-6	CASSLGTDSYNEEFF	TGTGCCAGCAGCTTGGGCACGGACTCCTATAATGAGGAGTTCTTT
-	TRBJ2-7	-	TRBV5-1	CASSLGVASLRYEQYF	TGCGCCAGCAGCTTGGGAGTGGCTAGCCTTCGGTACGAGCAGTACTTC
many	TRBJ2-1	TRBD2	TRBV5-1	CASSSAGLAGEGQFF	TGCGCCAGCAGCTCCGCCGGACTAGCGGGAGAAGGTCAGTTCTTC
-	TRBJ2-1	TRBD2	TRBV6-2/TRBV6-3	CASSYSIAKGGLAGGTDEQFF	TGTGCCAGCAGTTACTCGATAGCAAAGGGGGGACTAGCGGGAGGGACAGATGAGCAGTTCTTC
once	TRBJ1-1	TRBD1	TRBV19	CASKRQGAISTEAFF	TGTGCCAGCAAGAGACAGGGGGCGATCAGCACTGAAGCCTTCTTT
many	TRBJ2-2	-	TRBV6-2/TRBV6-3	CASSLTSSTGELFF	TGTGCCAGCAGTCTCACTAGCAGCACCGGGGAGCTGTTTTTT
-	TRBJ1-2	-	TRBV6-5	CASSTLRTDANYGYTF	TGTGCCAGCAGCACTCTGCGGACAGATGCTAACTATGGCTACACCTTC
medium-sized	TRBJ2-1	TRBD2	TRBV24-1	CATSASTSGSEEQFF	TGTGCCACCAGTGCATCGACTAGCGGGAGTGAAGAGCAGTTCTTC
many	TRBJ2-5	-	TRBV2	CASRPPDLGETQYF	TGTGCCAGCCGACCCCCGGACTTGGGAGAGACCCAGTACTTC
few	TRBJ2-7	-	TRBV18	CASSPGPAVGYEQYF	TGTGCCAGCTCACCCGGACCCGCCGTAGGATACGAGCAGTACTTC
-	TRBJ1-5	-	TRBV11-1	CASSPGQPQHF	TGTGCCAGCAGCCCGGGACAGCCCCAGCATTTT
few	TRBJ2-3	TRBD2	TRBV30	CAWSTSGRRGDTQYF	TGTGCCTGGAGTACTAGCGGGAGACGAGGGGATACGCAGTATTTT
-	TRBJ1-1	-	TRBV5-4	CASSPTSGRAMNTEAFF	TGTGCCAGCAGCCCAACATCGGGGAGAGCCATGAACACTGAAGCTTTCTTT
once	TRBJ2-7	TRBD1	TRBV2	CASSSQGYNEQYF	TGTGCCAGTAGCTCACAGGGGTATAACGAGCAGTACTTC
-	TRBJ1-2	-	TRBV11-3	CASSLHHQSSGNTF	TGTGCCAGCAGCTTACATCACCAGAGCTCTGGAAACACCTTC
-	TRBJ1-1	-	TRBV9	CASGAGGGFGKTEAFF	TGTGCCAGCGGCGCCGGAGGTGGGTTTGGCAAAACTGAAGCGTTCTTT
-	TRBJ2-3	TRBD2	TRBV20-1	CSANPGTSGRRDTQYF	TGCAGTGCTAACCCCGGGACTAGCGGAAGGAGGGATACGCAGTATTTT
many	TRBJ1-3	-	TRBV5-1	CASSLGQASGNTIYF	TGCGCCAGCAGCTTGGGACAGGCATCGGGAAACACCATATATTTT
-	TRBJ2-2	-	TRBV7-2	CASSFWTGRGTGELFF	TGTGCCAGCAGCTTCTGGACAGGGAGGGGCACCGGGGAGCTGTTTTTT
-	TRBJ1-4	-	TRBV6-7	CASSYRATNEKLFF	TGTGCCAGCAGTTACAGGGCAACTAATGAAAAACTGTTTTTT